These 12 T cell receptor beta chains originate from one sample sequenced in a study of breast tumors, draining lymph nodes, adjacent tissues. TCRdb independently ran MiXCR on the multiplex PCR reads; one entry per CDR3 protein. The sample shows some 120,000 distinct CDR3 sequences, approximately 22% of them seen only once. The lymph nodes were axillary draining lymph nodes from breast cancer patients. Sequences were obtained from axillary lymph node tissue. The receptors originated from a female donor with breast cancer. Some clones in this sample may be carry-over from other donors' samples.

This clonotype was seen ten or more times. The chain carries TRBV2 and TRBJ1-5; TRBD1 matches at 7 bases. V shed 7 bases and J 4 bases; nucleotides not matched to a gene: 4. This CDR3 has 13 residues. The V gene's germline CDR1 is SNHLY and CDR2 FYNNEI. The CDR3 nucleotides are TGTGCCAGCACCTCGACAGGGAATCAGCCCCAGCATTTT. Translation gives CASTSTGNQPQHF.

This clonotype was seen many times. V and J are TRBV3-1 and TRBJ2-1; D is ambiguous. CDR1 is LGHDT and CDR2 is YNNKEL in the germline V gene (reference sequence). The CDR3 length is 15 residues. The V gene lost 6 bases and the J gene lost 0 bases, with 12 bases spanning the gap. CDR3 sequence (DNA): TGTGCCAGCAGTCCGGAATGGGCCTCCTACAATGAGCAGTTCTTC. Translating gives CASSPEWASYNEQFF.

This clonotype has at least ten counts. The chain recombines TRBV11-2 with TRBJ2-2; TRBD2 matches 8 bases. Unmatched junction bases numbered 3, after V lost 4 bases and J lost 8 bases. Germline assignment: CDR1 SGHAT and CDR2 FQNNGV. The CDR3 loop spans 13 amino acids. The DNA for the CDR3 is TGTGCCAGCAGCTCGTTAGCGGGAGGGGAGCTGTTTTTT. Translated, it gives CASSSLAGGELFF.

This clonotype has ten or more counts. The chain recombines TRBV25-1 with TRBJ1-2; no clear D gene. Trimming pared 5 bases from V and 1 base from J, leaving 8 bases between. The V gene's germline CDR1 is MGHDK and CDR2 SYGVNS. The CDR3 extends over 13 amino acids. CDR3 in amino acids: CASSQQSNYGYTF. The CDR3 DNA sequence: TGTGCCAGCAGTCAGCAGAGTAACTATGGCTACACCTTC.

This clonotype has a count of ten or more. The chain has TRBV19 and TRBJ2-7; 11 bases line up with TRBD2. With V trimmed by 3 bases and J by 8 bases, 6 bases remained unmatched. CDR3 length: 14 residues. CDR1 is LNHDA and CDR2 is SQIVND in the germline V gene (reference sequence). The DNA for the CDR3 is TGTGCCAGTAGTATTGGGACTAGCGGTTACCAGCAGTACTTC. It yields the protein CASSIGTSGYQQYF. Full variable domain (rest looked up from reference TRBV19 and TRBJ2-7): DGGITQSPKYLFRKEGQNVTLSCEQNLNHDAMYWYRQDPGQGLRLIYYSQIVNDFQKGDIAEGYSVSREKKESFPLTVTSAQKNPTAFYLCASSIGTSGYQQYFGPGTRLTVT.

Ten or more counts support this clonotype. The rearrangement uses TRBV5-5 and TRBJ2-2; 7 bases align to TRBD1. The CDR3 sequence is 14 residues long. The V gene end was trimmed by 2 bases and the J gene end by 6 bases; junction bases not matched to a gene: 4. Germline V lookup: CDR1 SGHKS, CDR2 YYEKEE (reference sequence). For the CDR3, the DNA is TGTGCCAGCAGCTTTTTGCAGGGGGCCGGGGAGCTGTTTTTT. This sequence encodes CASSFLQGAGELFF.

Turning to this clonotype: A much larger clonotype is one base distant, so this may be a read error. The chain links TRBV3-1 to TRBJ1-2, with 10 bases matching TRBD1. The CDR3 has 15 amino acids. J lost 4 bases, V lost 8 bases, and 10 bases had no gene match. From germline, CDR1 is LGHDT and CDR2 YNNKEL (reference sequence). The CDR3 region has the DNA TGTGCCAGCGGCCCCCAGGGACAGGGGTTCTATGGCTACACCTTC. Amino acid sequence: CASGPQGQGFYGYTF.

This clonotype came up a few times. The rearrangement uses TRBV12-3 or TRBV12-4 and TRBJ2-3; D might be TRBD1 (5 bases). The CDR3 sequence is 15 residues long. V lost 2 bases and J lost 0, with 9 bases in between. In nucleotides, the CDR3 is TGTGCCAGCAGTTTAAGTGGGGCTAGCACAGATACGCAGTATTTT. It yields the protein CASSLSGASTDTQYF.

Notes on this clonotype: This may stem from a read error, because a much larger clone lies one nucleotide away. The rearrangement joins TRBV18 to TRBJ2-7; D gene unclear. The CDR3 covers 13 residues. CDR1 KGHSH and CDR2 LQKENI come from the germline V gene. CDR3 DNA: TGTGCCGGCTCACCACGTACCTCCTACGAGCAGTACTTC. Amino acids: CAGSPRTSYEQYF.

This chain uses TRBV18 with TRBJ1-1; D gene ambiguous. V was pared by 0 bases and J by 10 bases, with 18 bases between. Looked up from germline, CDR1 is KGHSH and CDR2 is LQKENI. The length of the CDR3 is 15 residues. CDR3 sequence (DNA): TGTGCCAGCTCACCACCGGGTCCCCCCACGCGGGGAGCTTTCTTT. Translated: CASSPPGPPTRGAFF. The full variable domain, completed using reference TRBV18 and TRBJ1-1, is NAGVMQNPRHLVRRRGQEARLRCSPMKGHSHVYWYRQLPEEGLKFMVYLQKENIIDESGMPKERFSAEFPKEGPSILRIQQVVRGDSAAYFCASSPPGPPTRGAFFGQGTRLTVV.

The table lists this clonotype with many counts. The genes are TRBV6-5 and TRBJ2-7, with 13 bases fitting TRBD2. V was pared by 0 bases and J by 2 bases, with 7 bases of the junction left unmatched. CDR3 length: 18 amino acids. Germline assignment: CDR1 MNHEY and CDR2 SVGAGI. The CDR3 region is CASSYSNKGTSGTYEQYF. CDR3 sequence (DNA): TGTGCCAGCAGTTACTCGAATAAGGGGACTAGCGGGACCTACGAGCAGTACTTC.

This clonotype was seen ten or more times. The chain combines TRBV3-1 with TRBJ2-7; 8 nucleotides align to TRBD2. The length of the CDR3 is 16 residues. The V and J ends lost 3 bases and 0 bases, in that order; junction bases with no gene match: 7. CDR1 LGHDT and CDR2 YNNKEL come from the germline V gene (reference sequence). The CDR3 loop reads CASSQGTRLSSYEQYF. In DNA form, the CDR3 reads TGTGCCAGCAGCCAGGGGACTAGGTTGAGCTCCTACGAGCAGTACTTC.